What follows describes a single T cell receptor beta chain. Its antigen remains unidentified. This specimen belongs to a study of T-cell reconstitution after alpha-beta-depleted transplantation in children. Findings and limits, study-wide: Several hundred expanded graft clones reportedly supplied alpha-beta T cells about two months after transplant. Newly made T cells mostly supplied T-cell counts and diversity one year after transplant.

Unique molecular identifiers were used to barcode this TCRbeta library. TCRdb re-derived calls from the PCR reads in MiXCR, one entry per CDR3 protein. The data contain 300,000 to 400,000 distinct CDR3 sequences, 16% of them singletons. Sequencing was performed on PBMCs, mostly from graft donor cells, taken 360 days after TCRalphabeta/CD19-depleted stem cell transplant. This receptor was taken from a male patient aged 2 to 10 who had a stem cell transplant for acute lymphoblastic leukemia, so the T cells may come from the graft donor.

The CDR3 loop reads CASSHDPLNIQYF. As DNA, the CDR3 is TGCGCCAGCAGCCACGATCCCCTAAACATTCAGTACTTC. The chain joins TRBV4-3 to TRBJ2-4, with unresolved D. Trimming shortened V by 3 bases and J by 6 bases, and 9 bases separated the two germline ends. CDR1 and CDR2 (germline): LGHNA, YSLEER. This CDR3 is 13 amino acids long.